This passage covers 31 T cell receptor beta chains from one sample sequenced in a study of control samples from healthy donors and cancer patients. The protocol was immunoSEQ multiplex PCR, while the TCRdb copy is restricted to in-frame clones and leaves out a portion. The table shows 120,000 or so clones, with around 87% occurring only once. Sequences were obtained from blood. Receptors originate from a man between 35 and 55 years old in good health.

This clone appeared a few times. This chain connects TRBV11-2 to TRBJ2-3; TRBD2 might be the D (7 bases). This CDR3 contains 15 residues. V was trimmed by 6 bases and J by 4 bases, leaving 17 bases between them. Germline V gene data show CDR1 as SGHAT and CDR2 as FQNNGV. CDR3 residues: CASSRRGGGPDTQYF. The CDR3 region has the DNA TGTGCCAGCAGTCGGCGTGGGGGGGGGCCAGATACGCAGTATTTT.

This chain joins TRBV11-3 and TRBJ2-1; D possibly corresponds to TRBD1 (6 bases). Germline values: CDR1 SGHNT, CDR2 YENEEA. The CDR3 has 15 amino acids. Trimming took 5 bases from V and 6 from J, leaving 17 bases between them. The CDR3 here is CASSPTGSAGNEQFF. The CDR3 coding sequence is TGTGCCAGCAGCCCAACAGGGAGCGCTGGCAATGAGCAGTTCTTC.

This clone was picked up one time. The genes are TRBV5-1 and TRBJ1-2, with a possible D match to TRBD1 (5 bases). Germline lookup yields CDR1 SGHRS and CDR2 YFSETQ. V lost 3 bases, J lost 3 bases, and 15 bases lay in between. The CDR3 length is 15 residues. The CDR3 loop is CASSSLRGNDYGYTF. The CDR3 coding sequence is TGCGCCAGCAGCTCCCTGAGGGGTAATGACTATGGCTACACCTTC.

The chain carries TRBV7-9 and TRBJ1-3; tentatively, D is TRBD1 (6 bases). Trimming cost V 1 base and J 0 bases, with 16 bases left between them. This CDR3 comprises 18 residues. The germline CDR1 and CDR2 sequences are SEHNR and FQNEAQ (reference sequence). The CDR3 DNA reads TGTGCCAGCAGCTTAGTTGCCCACAGGGAAAGCTCTGGAAACACCATATATTTT. Encoded protein: CASSLVAHRESSGNTIYF.

The chain uses TRBV11-2 and TRBJ2-1, with TRBD1 as a possible D gene (5 bases). Germline V gene sequence: CDR1 SGHAT, CDR2 FQNNGV. This CDR3 contains 15 residues. Trimming removed 5 bases at V and 5 bases at J, with 16 bases between. CDR3 bases: TGTGCCAGCAGCCTTTGCAGAAAGGGGCACAATGAGCAGTTCTTC. Translating it yields CASSLCRKGHNEQFF. The full variable domain, rest sourced from reference TRBV11-2 and TRBJ2-1, is EAGVAQSPRYKIIEKRQSVAFWCNPISGHATLYWYQQILGQGPKLLIQFQNNGVVDDSQLPKDRFSAERLKGVDSTLKIQPAKLEDSAVYLCASSLCRKGHNEQFFGPGTRLTVL.

The chain recombines TRBV7-2 with TRBJ1-6; weak D call: TRBD1 (6 bases). This CDR3 contains 15 residues. V dropped 2 bases and J dropped 8 bases, with 13 bases sitting between them. CDR1 is SGHTA, CDR2 FQGNSA, per germline. CDR3 sequence: CASSLSWGHDSPLHF. For the CDR3, the DNA is TGTGCCAGCAGCTTAAGTTGGGGGCATGATTCACCCCTCCACTTT.

V usage is TRBV7-2 and J usage is TRBJ1-1; D uncertain. Germline CDR1 and CDR2: SGHTA and FQGNSA. Between the trimmed V and J ends, which lost 5 bases and 1 base, there was a span of 11 bases. CDR3 length: 14 amino acids. The CDR3 loop is CASSAQRGNTEAFF. The CDR3 DNA reads as TGTGCCAGCAGCGCACAGCGAGGGAACACTGAAGCTTTCTTT.

The DNA of the CDR3 is TGTGCCAGCTCGCCGACAGGGGGCTATCAGGACGAGCAGTACTTC. It yields the protein CASSPTGGYQDEQYF. The rearrangement joins TRBV18 to TRBJ2-7; 10 bases match TRBD1. CDR3 size: 15 residues. V was pared by 6 bases and J by 5 bases, with 10 bases of the junction left unmatched. Looked up from germline, CDR1 is KGHSH and CDR2 is LQKENI.

This rearrangement joins TRBV7-8 to TRBJ2-2; D perhaps matches TRBD2 (7 bases). This CDR3 spans 13 amino acids. With 0 bases removed from V and 12 bases from J, the gap between germline ends came to 11 bases. Germline V gene lookup returns CDR1 SGHVS and CDR2 FQNEAQ. CDR3 DNA: TGTGCCAGCAGCTTAGCGGGGGGGGCTAAGCTGTTTTTT. Encoded protein: CASSLAGGAKLFF.

The CDR3 loop is CATSDPTMDGSLNEKLFF. CDR3 coding DNA: TGTGCCACCAGTGATCCGACTATGGACGGTAGCCTTAATGAAAAACTGTTTTTT. The genes are TRBV24-1 and TRBJ1-4; D uncertain. The V end lost 3 bases, the J end lost 4 bases, and 20 bases lay between the germline ends. This CDR3 comprises 18 residues. Germline CDR1 is KGHDR and CDR2 is SFDVKD.

CDR3 nucleotide sequence: TGTGCCTGGAGTACGGGTAGGGGACAAGAGACCCAGTACTTC. The encoded protein is CAWSTGRGQETQYF. The chain employs TRBV30 and TRBJ2-5; D perhaps matches TRBD1 (5 bases). Trimming pared 2 bases from V and 2 bases from J, leaving 12 bases between. The CDR3 totals 14 residues. CDR1 is GTSNPN and CDR2 is SVGIG in the germline V gene (reference sequence).

This sequence joins TRBV27 and TRBJ1-3; D remains ambiguous. Germline values: CDR1 MNHEY, CDR2 SMNVEV (reference sequence). CDR3 length: 14 amino acids. V was pared by 8 bases and J by 0 bases, with 11 bases between. CDR3 loop: CASGPSPSGNTIYF. DNA of the CDR3: TGTGCCAGCGGCCCCTCCCCCTCTGGAAACACCATATATTTT.

The rearrangement joins TRBV7-6 to TRBJ2-3; 11 positions match TRBD1. The length of the CDR3 is 16 residues. The germline CDR1 and CDR2 sequences are SGHVS and FNYEAQ. V lost 4 bases and J lost 5; bases outside the gene matches: 8. CDR3 nucleotide sequence: TGTGCCAGCAGCTATCTGGACAGGGGGCCTATAGATACGCAGTATTTT. This translates into CASSYLDRGPIDTQYF.

V gene TRBV30 combines with J gene TRBJ2-5, with 8 bases aligning to TRBD2. Looked up from germline, CDR1 is GTSNPN and CDR2 is SVGIG (reference sequence). The CDR3 has 15 residues. The ends lost 0 bases at V and 4 bases at J; junction bases unmatched: 7. CDR3 nucleotides: TGTGCCTGGAGTGTACTCGGGGGGGCCCTAGAGACCCAGTACTTC. Amino acid sequence: CAWSVLGGALETQYF.

J is TRBJ1-2 and V is TRBV12-3 or TRBV12-4, with D unclear. This CDR3 contains 11 residues. Trimming took 7 bases from V and 0 from J, leaving 3 bases between them. CDR3 coding DNA: TGTGCCAGCATGGCTAACTATGGCTACACCTTC. Protein sequence: CASMANYGYTF.

The rearrangement joins TRBV2 to TRBJ1-6; the match to TRBD1 covers 7 bases. The trim removed 10 bases at V and 11 bases at J, leaving 11 bases unmatched. In germline, CDR1 is SNHLY, CDR2 FYNNEI. This CDR3 spans 13 amino acids. The CDR3 bases are TGTGCCATCAGCCCGGGACAGTGGGCACCCCTCCACTTT. Amino acid sequence: CAISPGQWAPLHF. Using reference TRBV2 and TRBJ1-6 for the parts outside the CDR3, the full variable domain is EPEVTQTPSHQVTQMGQEVILRCVPISNHLYFYWYRQILGQKVEFLVSFYNNEISEKSEIFDDQFSVERPDGSNFTLKIRSTKLEDSAMYFCAISPGQWAPLHFGNGTRLTVT.

J is TRBJ2-2 and V is TRBV13; D is possibly TRBD1 or TRBD2 (5 bases each). Germline V gives CDR1 PRHDT, CDR2 FYEKMQ (reference sequence). The ends were cut back, 8 bases at V and 0 bases at J, with 16 bases in the middle. CDR3 length: 16 residues. CDR3 residues: CASFDGTSTNTGELFF. The CDR3 DNA follows: TGTGCCAGCTTTGACGGGACGAGCACGAACACCGGGGAGCTGTTTTTT.

The chain joins TRBV4-3 to TRBJ1-4; 8 bases map to TRBD1. The CDR3 loop spans 15 amino acids. The V gene end was trimmed by 0 bases and the J gene end by 8 bases; junction bases not matched to a gene: 5. Germline V lookup: CDR1 LGHNA, CDR2 YSLEER. The CDR3 DNA reads TGCGCCAGCAGCCAAGAACAGGGGGTACGCGAAAAACTGTTTTTT. Translating gives CASSQEQGVREKLFF.

This clone was seen once. The V and J genes are TRBV4-3 and TRBJ1-6; TRBD1 is a possible D gene (5 bases). The CDR3 is made up of 14 amino acids. Trimming left V 0 bases short and J 6 bases short, with 6 bases between. The germline V gene has CDR1 LGHNA and CDR2 YSLEER. The CDR3 loop is CASSQEQVNSPLHF. The CDR3 coding sequence is TGCGCCAGCAGCCAAGAACAGGTTAATTCACCCCTCCACTTT.

The CDR3 DNA is TGCGCCAGCAGCCACGCGGGGGGGCAGACGGGGGGCCCCACAGATACGCAGTATTTT. This gives the protein CASSHAGGQTGGPTDTQYF. The chain combines TRBV4-1 with TRBJ2-3, with 9 bases that match TRBD2. Trimming at V came to 3 bases and at J to 2 bases, leaving 15 bases not matched to a gene. CDR1 MGHRA and CDR2 YSYEKL come from the germline V gene. CDR3 length equals 19 residues.

V is TRBV5-6 and J is TRBJ2-3, with 10 bases identical to TRBD1. The CDR3 contains 15 residues. V shed 3 bases and J 4 bases; nucleotides not matched to a gene: 5. CDR1 SGHDT and CDR2 YYEEEE come from the germline V gene. The CDR3 spells CASSWRGQGPDTQYF. CDR3 sequence (DNA): TGTGCCAGCAGCTGGCGGGGACAGGGGCCAGATACGCAGTATTTT.

A few counts support this clone. CDR3 sequence reads: CASSPSIAGGINEQFF. CDR3 nucleotide sequence: TGTGCCAGCTCACCATCGATAGCGGGGGGGATCAATGAGCAGTTCTTC. This chain connects TRBV18 to TRBJ2-1; TRBD2 agrees at 11 bases. The CDR3 runs 16 residues. With V trimmed by 2 bases and J by 6 bases, 6 bases remained unmatched. CDR1 KGHSH and CDR2 LQKENI come from the germline V gene.

This clone has only one observation. V and J are TRBV5-1 and TRBJ1-4; D ambiguous. CDR3 length equals 16 residues. Germline loops: CDR1 SGHRS, CDR2 YFSETQ. V lost 5 bases to trimming and J lost 0 bases, with 14 bases between them. The CDR3 loop reads CASRWGRLATNEKLFF. CDR3 bases: TGCGCCAGCAGGTGGGGTCGGCTTGCAACTAATGAAAAACTGTTTTTT.

The chain combines TRBV9 with TRBJ1-2, with TRBD1 matching over 10 bases. With V trimmed by 2 bases and J by 7 bases, 8 bases remained unmatched. Looked up from germline, CDR1 is SGDLS and CDR2 is YYNGEE. The CDR3 is 15 amino acids. The CDR3 sequence is CASSVFVTGGSGYTF. The DNA of the CDR3 is TGTGCCAGCAGCGTGTTCGTGACAGGGGGCTCTGGCTACACCTTC.

V usage is TRBV30 and J usage is TRBJ1-1, with 9 bases aligning to TRBD1. V shed 4 bases, J shed 0 bases, and the junction held 9 bases outside the gene matches. The CDR3 runs to 16 residues. Germline CDR1 and CDR2: GTSNPN and SVGIG (reference sequence). CDR3 DNA: TGTGCCTGGAACCGACAGGGGGGGAGATTGAACACTGAAGCTTTCTTT. Encoded protein: CAWNRQGGRLNTEAFF.

This clone was picked up one time. CDR3 DNA sequence: TGTGCCAGCAGCTCAAGACAGGGTACGACTGAAGCTTTCTTT. Its protein product is CASSSRQGTTEAFF. This chain joins TRBV7-3 and TRBJ1-1; TRBD1 agrees at 7 bases. Looked up from germline, CDR1 is SGHTA and CDR2 is FQGTGA. Trimming removed 4 bases from V and 5 bases from J; junction bases left unmatched: 7. The CDR3 totals 14 residues. Full variable domain (remainder filled in from reference TRBV7-3 and TRBJ1-1): GAGVSQTPSNKVTEKGKYVELRCDPISGHTALYWYRQSLGQGPEFLIYFQGTGAADDSGLPNDRFFAVRPEGSVSTLKIQRTERGDSAVYLCASSSRQGTTEAFFGQGTRLTVV.

This chain links TRBV4-3 with TRBJ1-3; no reliable D call. This CDR3 spans 16 amino acids. V shed 0 bases and J shed 0 bases, with 9 bases lying between them. Germline lookup yields CDR1 LGHNA and CDR2 YSLEER. The DNA of the CDR3 is TGCGCCAGCAGCCAAGATTTTACCAGCTCTGGAAACACCATATATTTT. It is translated as CASSQDFTSSGNTIYF.

This clone was counted a few times. This chain uses TRBV6-6 with TRBJ1-4, with TRBD1 matching 7 bases. V was pared by 3 bases and J by 5 bases, with 6 bases of the junction left unmatched. The length of the CDR3 is 15 residues. Per germline, CDR1 MNHNY and CDR2 SVGAGI (reference sequence). CDR3 DNA sequence: TGTGCCAGCAGTTATTCGGCACAGGGGAATGAAAAACTGTTTTTT. Translation gives CASSYSAQGNEKLFF.

This clone showed up just a few times. The gene calls are TRBV11-2 and TRBJ2-3; tentatively, D is TRBD2 (5 bases). This CDR3 contains 15 residues. The V end lost 3 bases, the J end lost 2 bases, and 12 bases lay between the germline ends. Germline CDR1 and CDR2: SGHAT and FQNNGV. As DNA, the CDR3 is TGTGCCAGCAGCTTTTCTAGCCCAAACACAGATACGCAGTATTTT. The encoded protein is CASSFSSPNTDTQYF.

The chain employs TRBV30 and TRBJ2-1; the D is unclear. The germline gives CDR1 GTSNPN, CDR2 SVGIG (reference sequence). The CDR3 totals 14 residues. V was trimmed by 5 bases and J by 2 bases, leaving 13 bases between them. CDR3 bases: TGTGCCTGGGGACGGCCTTTGACCTACAATGAGCAGTTCTTC. Its protein product is CAWGRPLTYNEQFF.

The CDR3 loop reads CAWTARGNQPQHF. The CDR3 bases are TGTGCCTGGACAGCTCGGGGGAATCAGCCCCAGCATTTT. This chain joins TRBV30 and TRBJ1-5, with D maybe TRBD1 (5 bases). Germline V gene sequence: CDR1 GTSNPN, CDR2 SVGIG (reference sequence). This CDR3 is 13 amino acids long. V lost 4 bases, J lost 4 bases, and 11 bases lay in between.